This entry is about one T cell receptor beta chain. What it binds is not known. The data originate from a study of T cells in localized non-small cell lung cancer. Germline V CDR1 and CDR2: SGHNT, YYREEE (reference sequence). The CDR3 is 13 amino acids. Trimming removed 4 bases at V and 0 bases at J, with 8 bases between. Overall study findings and caveats: Adjacent lung was found to contain a median approximately 60 of the top 100 tumor clones.

Some clones are missing from TCRdb's copy, which holds only in-frame ones; the method was immunoSEQ multiplex PCR. The data contain more than 70,000 clones, roughly 86% of them seen just once; the ten biggest clones take up more than 2.5%. The chain employs TRBV5-4 and TRBJ2-7, with D hard to call. This TCR derives from a man between 40 and 69 years old with stage I lung adenocarcinoma. The material was peripheral blood, obtained before any cancer treatment. CDR3 protein: CASSQNPSYEQYF. The CDR3 DNA is TGTGCCAGCAGCCAGAACCCCTCCTACGAGCAGTACTTC.